This T cell receptor (beta chain) comes out of a study of T cells in Graves' hyperthyroidism and ophthalmopathy. Overall study findings and caveats: Blood also contained most expanded thyroid clonotypes above 0.001. Model-based prediction identified ophthalmopathy a median around 6.5 months prior to its onset.

Using RNA transcripts as the source, TCR beta CDR3 regions were amplified. An initial round of RT-PCR targeting the TCR CDR3 relied on the HTBI primer set. MiXCR was run by TCRdb on the multiplex PCR reads, yielding one entry per CDR3 protein. This sample has 450,000 to 700,000 distinct CDR3 sequences, with 40% to 55% found just once. Diagnoses used clinical symptoms, serum thyroxine and TRAb, thyroid ultrasound and orbital computed tomography. A remark on this clonotype: The antigen remains unidentified.

Looked up from germline, CDR1 is SGHTA and CDR2 is FQGNSA. With V trimmed by 5 bases and J by 4 bases, 6 bases remained unmatched. This CDR3 has 15 residues. The sequence was obtained from an adult woman with Graves' disease, either hyperthyroidism or ophthalmopathy (not recorded which). Sequencing used peripheral blood or thyroid tissue (not recorded which). This chain joins TRBV7-2 and TRBJ2-2; 8 positions match TRBD2. CDR3 in DNA: TGTGCCAGCAGCGCCATGCTAGCGGGCACCGGGGAGCTGTTTTTT. Translated, it gives CASSAMLAGTGELFF.